The sequence of this T cell receptor (beta chain) was determined in a study of T-cell reconstitution after alpha-beta-depleted transplantation in children. Whole-study results and caveats: As was reported, about two months after transplant, alpha-beta T cells came from several hundred expanded graft clones. In some patients, recipient T cells and intrathymic progenitors surviving conditioning explained high day-60 diversity. A year had passed since transplant, and T-cell counts and diversity by then came mostly from newly produced T cells.

The TCRbeta library was prepared with unique molecular identifiers. TCRdb redid the calling of the PCR reads with MiXCR, one entry per CDR3 protein. Here the sample spans 250,000 to 400,000 distinct CDR3 sequences, approximately 20% being singletons. This CDR3 spans 18 amino acids. Germline trimming cut 4 bases from V and 0 bases from J; bases unmatched to any gene: 11. The germline gives CDR1 MGHRA, CDR2 YSYEKL. Points on this clonotype: The antigen remains undetermined.

Sequenced material: PBMCs, mostly from graft donor cells, taken 180 days after TCRalphabeta/CD19-depleted stem cell transplant. The gene calls are TRBV4-1 and TRBJ2-5; TRBD2 agrees at 10 bases. This clonotype was sampled from a male patient younger than 18 who had a stem cell transplant for acute lymphoblastic leukemia, so the T cells may come from the graft donor. CDR3: CASSPRGLAVMYQETQYF. As DNA, the CDR3 is TGCGCCAGCAGCCCCCGCGGACTAGCGGTCATGTACCAAGAGACCCAGTACTTC.